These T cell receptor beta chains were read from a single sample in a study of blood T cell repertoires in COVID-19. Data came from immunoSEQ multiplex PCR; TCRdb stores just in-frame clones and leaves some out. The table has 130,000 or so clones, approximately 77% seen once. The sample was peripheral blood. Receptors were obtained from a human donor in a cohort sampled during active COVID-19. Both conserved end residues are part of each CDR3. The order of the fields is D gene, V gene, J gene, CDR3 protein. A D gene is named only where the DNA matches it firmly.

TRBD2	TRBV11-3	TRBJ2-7	CASSSSSGTSALYEQYF
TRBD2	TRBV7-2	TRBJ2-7	CASSSQRGARYEQYF
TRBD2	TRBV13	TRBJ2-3	CASSSLTGAGEDTQYF
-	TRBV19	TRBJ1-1	CASNVPGLAEAFF
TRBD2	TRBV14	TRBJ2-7	CASSHEAGLPSYEQYF
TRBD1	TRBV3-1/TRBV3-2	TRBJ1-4	CASSQEVTGGNEKLFF
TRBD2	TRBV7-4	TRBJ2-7	CASSTRLAGDTYEQYF
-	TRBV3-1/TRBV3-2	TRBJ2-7	CASSQDRDTPDEQYF
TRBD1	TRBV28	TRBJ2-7	CASSPPTGGKDYEQYF
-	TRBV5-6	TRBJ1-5	CASIWDFNQPQHF
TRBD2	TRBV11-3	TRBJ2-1	CASSRLANEQFF
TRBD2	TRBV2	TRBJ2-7	CASSEWTSGTYEQYF
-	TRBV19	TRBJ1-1	CASSIGGGESTEAFF
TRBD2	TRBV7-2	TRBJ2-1	CASSLSFASGRDNEQFF
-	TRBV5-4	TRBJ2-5	CASSLVPGEETQYF
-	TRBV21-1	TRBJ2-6	CARGEIGSRGSSGSGANVLTF
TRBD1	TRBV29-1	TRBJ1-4	CSVGTGREKLFF
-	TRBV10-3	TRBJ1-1	CAISESGQEAFF
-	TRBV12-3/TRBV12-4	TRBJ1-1	CASSFGESEAFF
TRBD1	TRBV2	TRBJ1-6	CANMGQENSPLHF
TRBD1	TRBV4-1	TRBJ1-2	CASSQLGTGSNYGYTF
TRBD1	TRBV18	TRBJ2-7	CASSPGQTSYEQYF
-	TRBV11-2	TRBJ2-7	CASSLDSPQGQYF
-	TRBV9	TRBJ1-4	CASSVADPTGGDGKLFF
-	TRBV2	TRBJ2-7	CASSTSWGGSYEQYF
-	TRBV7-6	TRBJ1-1	CASSLGSGEAEAFF
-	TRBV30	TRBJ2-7	CAWSPRGWDSRSSYEQYF
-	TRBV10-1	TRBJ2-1	CASSPPGGREQFF
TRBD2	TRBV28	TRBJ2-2	CASSIGGSTGELFF
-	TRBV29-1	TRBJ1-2	CSVDPQGADLNYGYTF
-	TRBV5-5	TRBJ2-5	CASSLDPGSPETQYF
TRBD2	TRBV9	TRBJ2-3	CASSVGLAGGTDTQYF